This T cell receptor (beta chain) was sequenced during a study of blood T cell repertoires in COVID-19. Overall study context: From the United States, Italy and Spain came samples of acute and convalescent COVID-19.

Per the germline V gene, CDR1 is SGHRS and CDR2 is YFSETQ. CDR3 size: 15 residues. V shed 4 bases, J shed 0 bases, and the junction held 3 bases outside the gene matches. Data came from immunoSEQ multiplex PCR; TCRdb stores just in-frame clones and leaves some out. This table has about 330,000 clones, less than 90% appearing once. The chain recombines TRBV5-1 with TRBJ2-2; 7 nucleotides agree with TRBD1. Sample: PBMCs or T cells enriched from blood (not recorded which). The receptor comes from a woman in her twenties or thirties who had recovered from COVID-19. The CDR3 DNA reads as TGCGCCAGCAGCGGGGGACAGACGAACACCGGGGAGCTGTTTTTT. It is translated as CASSGGQTNTGELFF.